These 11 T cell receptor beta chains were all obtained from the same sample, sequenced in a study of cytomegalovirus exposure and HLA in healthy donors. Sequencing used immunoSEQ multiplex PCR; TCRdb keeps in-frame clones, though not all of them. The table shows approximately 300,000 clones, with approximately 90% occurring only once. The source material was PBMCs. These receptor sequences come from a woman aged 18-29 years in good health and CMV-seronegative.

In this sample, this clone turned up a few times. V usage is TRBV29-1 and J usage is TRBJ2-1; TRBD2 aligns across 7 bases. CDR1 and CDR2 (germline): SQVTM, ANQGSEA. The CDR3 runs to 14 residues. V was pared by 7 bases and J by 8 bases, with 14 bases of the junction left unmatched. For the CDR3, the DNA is TGCAGCGGCAAGATCGGGGGGTCCTTGGATGAGCAGTTCTTC. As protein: CSGKIGGSLDEQFF.

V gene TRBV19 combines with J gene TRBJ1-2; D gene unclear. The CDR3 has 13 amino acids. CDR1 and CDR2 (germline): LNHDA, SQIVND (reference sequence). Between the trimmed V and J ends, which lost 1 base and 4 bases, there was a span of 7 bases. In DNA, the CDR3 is TGTGCCAGTAGTATAGTAGTGAGCTATGGCTACACCTTC. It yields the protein CASSIVVSYGYTF.

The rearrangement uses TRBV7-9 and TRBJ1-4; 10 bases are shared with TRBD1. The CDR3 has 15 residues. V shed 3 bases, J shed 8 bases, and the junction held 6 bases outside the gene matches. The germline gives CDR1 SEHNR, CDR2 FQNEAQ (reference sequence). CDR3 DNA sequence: TGTGCCAGCAGCTTCCCCGGGACAGGGGAAGAAAAACTGTTTTTT. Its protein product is CASSFPGTGEEKLFF.

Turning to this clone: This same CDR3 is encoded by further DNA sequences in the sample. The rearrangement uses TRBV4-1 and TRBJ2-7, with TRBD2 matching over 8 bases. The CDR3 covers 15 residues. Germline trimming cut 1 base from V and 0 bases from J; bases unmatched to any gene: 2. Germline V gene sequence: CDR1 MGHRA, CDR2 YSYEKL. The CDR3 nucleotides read TGCGCCAGCAGCCAAGGACTAGCGAGCTCCTACGAGCAGTACTTC. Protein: CASSQGLASSYEQYF.

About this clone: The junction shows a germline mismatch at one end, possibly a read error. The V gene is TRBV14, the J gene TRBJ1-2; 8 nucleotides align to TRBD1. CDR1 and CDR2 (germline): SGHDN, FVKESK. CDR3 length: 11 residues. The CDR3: CASSQAGQASF. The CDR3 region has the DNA TGTGCCAGCAGCCAAGCGGGACAGGCATCCTTC.

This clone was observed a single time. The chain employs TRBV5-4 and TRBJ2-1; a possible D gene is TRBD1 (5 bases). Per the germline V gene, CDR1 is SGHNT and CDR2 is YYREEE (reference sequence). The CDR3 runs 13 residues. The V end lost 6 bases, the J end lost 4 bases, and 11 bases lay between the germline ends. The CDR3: CASNPTDYNEQFF. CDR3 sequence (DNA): TGTGCCAGCAACCCGACAGATTACAATGAGCAGTTCTTC.

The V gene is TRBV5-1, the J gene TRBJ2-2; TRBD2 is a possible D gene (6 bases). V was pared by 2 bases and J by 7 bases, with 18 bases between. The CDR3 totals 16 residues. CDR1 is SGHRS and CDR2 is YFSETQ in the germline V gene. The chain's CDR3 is CASSLEAAGGVGELFF. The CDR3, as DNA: TGCGCCAGCAGCTTAGAGGCGGCCGGCGGGGTCGGGGAGCTGTTTTTT. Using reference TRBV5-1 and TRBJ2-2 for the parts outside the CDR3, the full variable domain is KAGVTQTPRYLIKTRGQQVTLSCSPISGHRSVSWYQQTPGQGLQFLFEYFSETQRNKGNFPGRFSGRQFSNSRSEMNVSTLELGDSALYLCASSLEAAGGVGELFFGEGSRLTVL.

CDR3 bases: TGTGCCAGCGGGGAAGATGGAGGGGTCGAAGGGACTTTCTTT. Translated, it gives CASGEDGGVEGTFF. The V and J genes are TRBV28 and TRBJ1-1; a weak D match, TRBD1 (5 bases). Germline V lookup: CDR1 MDHEN, CDR2 SYDVKM. V shed 8 bases and J shed 12 bases, with 25 bases lying between them. The CDR3 consists of 14 residues.

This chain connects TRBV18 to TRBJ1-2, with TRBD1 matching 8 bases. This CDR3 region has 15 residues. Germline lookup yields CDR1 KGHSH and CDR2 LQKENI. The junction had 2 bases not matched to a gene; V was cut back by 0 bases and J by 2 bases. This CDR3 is CASSPPDRANYGYTF. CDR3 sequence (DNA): TGTGCCAGCTCACCACCGGACAGGGCAAACTATGGCTACACCTTC.

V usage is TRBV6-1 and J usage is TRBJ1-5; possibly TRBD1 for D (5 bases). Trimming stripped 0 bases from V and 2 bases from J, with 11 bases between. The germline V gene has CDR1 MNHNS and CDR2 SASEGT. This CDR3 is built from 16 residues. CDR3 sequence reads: CASSEAGGKRNQPQHF. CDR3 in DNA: TGTGCCAGCAGTGAAGCGGGGGGGAAGCGCAATCAGCCCCAGCATTTT.

CDR3: CASSPPPTGSYGYTF. For the CDR3, the DNA is TGTGCCAGCAGTCCACCTCCGACAGGGAGTTATGGCTACACCTTC. This chain joins TRBV28 and TRBJ1-2; 7 bases match TRBD1. The germline V gene encodes CDR1 MDHEN and CDR2 SYDVKM. The CDR3 has 15 residues. The V and J ends lost 5 bases and 5 bases, in that order; junction bases with no gene match: 11.